This T cell receptor (beta chain) was observed in a study of shared clonotypes between healthy human individuals. Researchers partitioned CD4+ cells into CD45RA+ naive and CD45RA-negative memory subsets. Some clones are missing from TCRdb's copy, which holds only in-frame ones; the method was immunoSEQ multiplex PCR. Altogether 2 million to 2.5 million clones are present, approximately 96% being singletons, with the ten largest covering about 0.13%. The V gene's germline CDR1 is SNHLY and CDR2 FYNNEI. V was pared by 6 bases and J by 6 bases, with 4 bases of the junction left unmatched. The CDR3 totals 12 residues. About this clone itself: Other DNA sequences in this sample translate to the same CDR3.

The receptor comes from a man aged 18 to 30 in good health. Sequencing was performed on naive CD4+ T cells sorted from blood. Subset meaning: CD45RA+ positively selected. The chain links TRBV2 to TRBJ1-2; 7 bases match TRBD1. Here the CDR3 reads CASSRTGNGYTF. The CDR3, as DNA: TGTGCCAGCAGCCGGACAGGAAATGGCTACACCTTC.